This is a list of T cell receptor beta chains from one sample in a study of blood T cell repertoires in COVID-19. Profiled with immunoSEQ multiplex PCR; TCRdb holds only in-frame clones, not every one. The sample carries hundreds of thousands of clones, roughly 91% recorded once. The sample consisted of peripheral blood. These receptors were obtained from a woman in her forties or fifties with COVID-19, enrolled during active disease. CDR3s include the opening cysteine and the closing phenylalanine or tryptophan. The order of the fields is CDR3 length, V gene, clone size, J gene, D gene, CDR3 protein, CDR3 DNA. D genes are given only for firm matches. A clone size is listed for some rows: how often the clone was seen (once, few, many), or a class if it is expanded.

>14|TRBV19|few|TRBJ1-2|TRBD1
CASTPTGTVYGYTF
TGTGCCAGTACCCCAACCGGGACAGTCTATGGCTACACCTTC
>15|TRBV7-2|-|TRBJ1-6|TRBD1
CASSLLTGGNSPLHF
TGTGCCAGCAGCCTTCTGACAGGGGGGAATTCACCCCTCCACTTT
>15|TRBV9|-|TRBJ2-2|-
CASSRRQVNTGELFF
TGTGCCAGCAGCCGCCGACAGGTGAACACCGGGGAGCTGTTTTTT
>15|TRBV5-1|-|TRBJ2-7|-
CASSLAEPGPHEQYF
TGCGCCAGCAGCTTGGCTGAGCCAGGGCCCCACGAGCAGTACTTC
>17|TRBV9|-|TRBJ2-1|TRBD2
CASSVVGEIAAPGGQFF
TGTGCCAGCAGCGTAGTTGGGGAAATAGCGGCGCCGGGGGGGCAGTTCTTC
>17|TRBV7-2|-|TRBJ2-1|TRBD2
CASSLALGGGARNEQFF
TGTGCCAGCAGCTTAGCGCTAGGCGGGGGGGCCCGCAATGAGCAGTTCTTC
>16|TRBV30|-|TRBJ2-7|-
CAWRGGRGQFPYEQYF
TGTGCCTGGAGAGGAGGGCGGGGACAGTTCCCCTACGAGCAGTACTTC
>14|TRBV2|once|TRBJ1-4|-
CASGEDLNSEKLFF
TGTGCCAGCGGGGAGGACTTAAACAGCGAAAAACTGTTTTTT
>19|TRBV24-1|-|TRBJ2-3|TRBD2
CATSDPDWTSGGREDTQYF
TGTGCCACCAGTGATCCCGACTGGACTAGCGGGGGCCGGGAAGATACGCAGTATTTT
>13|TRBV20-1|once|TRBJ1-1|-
CSASYAGDTEAFF
TGCAGTGCTAGTTACGCAGGGGACACTGAAGCTTTCTTT
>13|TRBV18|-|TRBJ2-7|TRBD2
CASSPSGGFEQYF
TGTGCCAGCTCACCAAGCGGGGGTTTCGAGCAGTACTTC
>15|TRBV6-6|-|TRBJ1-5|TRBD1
CASSTKRTGDQPQHF
TGTGCCAGCAGTACGAAACGGACAGGGGATCAGCCCCAGCATTTT
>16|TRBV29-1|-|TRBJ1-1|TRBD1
CSSEPPTGYGDTEAFF
TGCAGCTCCGAGCCCCCGACAGGGTATGGGGACACTGAAGCTTTCTTT
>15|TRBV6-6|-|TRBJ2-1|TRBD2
CASSFRLAGLNEQFF
TGTGCCAGCAGTTTTCGACTAGCGGGTTTAAATGAGCAGTTCTTC
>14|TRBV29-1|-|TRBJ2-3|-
CSVAPGGATDTQYF
TGCAGCGTTGCCCCGGGGGGCGCCACAGATACGCAGTATTTT
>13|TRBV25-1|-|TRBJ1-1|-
CASSDVLSQGTFF
TGTGCCAGCAGTGACGTTTTAAGCCAGGGAACTTTCTTT
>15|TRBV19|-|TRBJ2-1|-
CASSKSSASYNEQFF
TGTGCCAGTAGTAAATCGAGTGCATCCTACAATGAGCAGTTCTTC
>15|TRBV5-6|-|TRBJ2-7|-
CASSGGDGPPYEQYF
TGTGCCAGCAGCGGGGGCGACGGGCCCCCCTACGAGCAGTACTTC
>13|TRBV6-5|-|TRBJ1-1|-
CATQEFMNTEAFF
TGTGCCACCCAGGAATTTATGAACACTGAAGCTTTCTTT
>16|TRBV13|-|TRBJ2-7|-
CASSLDNPGAGGEQYF
TGTGCCAGCAGCTTAGACAACCCGGGGGCAGGGGGCGAGCAGTACTTC
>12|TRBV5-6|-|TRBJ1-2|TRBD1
CASKTGGDGYTF
TGTGCCAGCAAAACAGGGGGCGATGGCTACACCTTC
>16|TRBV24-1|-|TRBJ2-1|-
CATSDLRGGSYNEQFF
TGTGCCACCAGTGATTTGCGAGGGGGCTCCTACAATGAGCAGTTCTTC
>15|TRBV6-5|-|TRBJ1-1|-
CASTGGGRGKTEAFF
TGTGCCAGCACCGGGGGGGGGCGCGGAAAAACTGAAGCTTTCTTT
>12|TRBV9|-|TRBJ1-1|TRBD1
CASSAGDSEAFF
TGTGCCAGCAGCGCGGGGGACAGTGAAGCTTTCTTT